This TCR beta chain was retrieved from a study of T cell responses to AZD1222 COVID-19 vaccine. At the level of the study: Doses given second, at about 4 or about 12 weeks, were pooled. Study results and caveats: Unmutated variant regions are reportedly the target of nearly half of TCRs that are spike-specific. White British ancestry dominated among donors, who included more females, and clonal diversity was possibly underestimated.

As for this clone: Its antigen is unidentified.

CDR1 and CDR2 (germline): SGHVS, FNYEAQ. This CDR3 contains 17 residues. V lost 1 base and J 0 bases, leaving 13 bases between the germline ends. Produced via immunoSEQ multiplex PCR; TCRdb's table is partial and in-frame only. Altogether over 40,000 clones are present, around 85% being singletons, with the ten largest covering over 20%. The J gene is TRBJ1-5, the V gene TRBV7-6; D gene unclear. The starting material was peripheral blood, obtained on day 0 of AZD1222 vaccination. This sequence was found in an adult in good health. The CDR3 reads CASSLGTGSGSNQPQHF. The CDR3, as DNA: TGTGCCAGCAGCTTAGGGACCGGGAGTGGTAGCAATCAGCCCCAGCATTTT.